This entry lists 21 T cell receptor beta chains sequenced from one sample in a study of cytotoxic CD8 clonotypes in ibrutinib-treated CLL. Clones were sequenced by immunoSEQ multiplex PCR, and TCRdb holds only the in-frame ones, with some missing. The table lists hundreds of thousands of clones, 70% of them singletons, with approximately 15% in the top ten. The material was PBMCs, obtained after 24 months of ibrutinib treatment. The receptors shown here come from a human donor with chronic lymphocytic leukemia.

V usage is TRBV19 and J usage is TRBJ2-7; unclear D gene. V lost 1 base to trimming and J lost 6 bases, with 13 bases between them. This CDR3 is 14 amino acids long. CDR1 is LNHDA and CDR2 is SQIVND in the germline V gene (reference sequence). This CDR3 is CASSIGPRSSEQYF. The CDR3 DNA is TGTGCCAGTAGTATAGGTCCTAGATCTTCCGAGCAGTACTTC.

The chain links TRBV6-5 to TRBJ2-7, with TRBD1 matching 8 bases. Trimming at V came to 4 bases and at J to 2 bases, leaving 4 bases not matched to a gene. This CDR3 is built from 14 residues. The germline CDR1 and CDR2 sequences are MNHEY and SVGAGI. Here the CDR3 DNA reads TGTGCCAGCAGTTCGACAGGGGAGACCTACGAGCAGTACTTC. Translated: CASSSTGETYEQYF.

The CDR3 DNA reads as TGTGCCAGCAGCTTGGACAGGGGGCTGGGTCAGCCCCAGCATTTT. Its translation is CASSLDRGLGQPQHF. The V and J genes are TRBV5-6 and TRBJ1-5; TRBD1 matches 9 bases. V was pared by 0 bases and J by 6 bases, with 4 bases of the junction left unmatched. Per the germline V gene, CDR1 is SGHDT and CDR2 is YYEEEE. This CDR3 spans 15 amino acids.

The chain recombines TRBV4-1 with TRBJ1-2, with TRBD1 matching 8 bases. Losses at the gene ends were 4 bases for V and 5 bases for J; bases not matched to a gene: 12. Germline CDR1 reads MGHRA; CDR2 reads YSYEKL. This CDR3 is built from 16 residues. The CDR3 loop is CASSRGSDRAGYGYTF. As DNA, the CDR3 is TGCGCCAGCAGCCGGGGATCGGACAGGGCTGGATATGGCTACACCTTC.

The CDR3 DNA is TGTGCCAGCAGCTTAGTTCCCCCCGCCTTCAATCAGCCCCAGCATTTT. Translating it yields CASSLVPPAFNQPQHF. V gene TRBV7-2 combines with J gene TRBJ1-5; D unresolved. The CDR3 contains 16 residues. V lost 1 base to trimming and J lost 3 bases, with 13 bases between them. Germline loops: CDR1 SGHTA, CDR2 FQGNSA.

This clone is a singleton in its sample. The CDR3 DNA follows: TGCGCCAGCAGTGGGAGGGGAAACACTGAAGCTTTCTTT. Its protein is CASSGRGNTEAFF. The chain employs TRBV10-1 and TRBJ1-1; D perhaps matches TRBD1 (5 bases). This CDR3 contains 13 residues. Trimming took 4 bases from V and 2 from J, leaving 8 bases between them. The germline CDR1 and CDR2 sequences are WNHNN and SYGVQD (reference sequence).

This chain uses TRBV19 with TRBJ2-1; D not resolved. Per germline, CDR1 LNHDA and CDR2 SQIVND (reference sequence). The V and J ends lost 5 bases and 6 bases respectively, with 11 bases between them. The CDR3 extends over 13 amino acids. The CDR3 spells CASSPWSRNEQFF. CDR3 nucleotides: TGTGCCAGTAGTCCGTGGTCCCGCAATGAGCAGTTCTTC. The complete variable domain, with remaining parts taken from reference TRBV19 and TRBJ2-1, reads DGGITQSPKYLFRKEGQNVTLSCEQNLNHDAMYWYRQDPGQGLRLIYYSQIVNDFQKGDIAEGYSVSREKKESFPLTVTSAQKNPTAFYLCASSPWSRNEQFFGPGTRLTVL.

In its sample, this clone was seen once. The chain is built from TRBV6-5 and TRBJ2-7; TRBD1 matches 11 bases. The length of the CDR3 is 14 residues. Trimming took 4 bases from V and 4 from J; bases not matched to a gene: 3. From germline, CDR1 is MNHEY and CDR2 SVGAGI. The CDR3 region has the DNA TGTGCCAGCAGTTCCGGGACAGGGGGGTACGAGCAGTACTTC. Translated, it gives CASSSGTGGYEQYF.

Regarding this clone: The CDR3 carries no conserved terminal phenylalanine or tryptophan, so it likely arises from a read error. No DNA is shown, since the ends of the CDR3 on it are uncertain; the CDR3 is the one TCRdb lists. The V call is TRBV6-4, the J call TRBJ2-7. The CDR3 spans 15 residues, counting both ends. Germline CDR1 is MRHNA and CDR2 is SNTAGT. The chain's CDR3 is CASSGPQFNTYEHRI.

The V and J genes are TRBV30 and TRBJ2-5; 7 bases are shared with TRBD1. This CDR3 is 13 amino acids long. The germline V gene has CDR1 GTSNPN and CDR2 SVGIG (reference sequence). V shed 8 bases, J shed 1 base, and the junction held 7 bases outside the gene matches. CDR3 loop: CAGETGPQETQYF. DNA for the CDR3: TGTGCCGGGGAGACAGGGCCCCAAGAGACCCAGTACTTC.

The chain uses TRBV7-2 and TRBJ1-1, with TRBD1 matching over 8 bases. The CDR3 is made up of 15 amino acids. Germline CDR1 and CDR2: SGHTA and FQGNSA. V shed 5 bases and J 5 bases; nucleotides not matched to a gene: 10. As DNA, the CDR3 is TGTGCCAGCAGCCCCCGGACAGGGAAGGGAACTGAAGCTTTCTTT. This translates into CASSPRTGKGTEAFF.

This clone showed up just a few times. CDR3: CASSLDRVDTEAFF. CDR3 sequence (DNA): TGTGCCAGCAGCTTGGACAGGGTGGACACTGAAGCTTTCTTT. The chain links TRBV5-4 to TRBJ1-1, with D possibly TRBD1 on 6 matching bases. Germline loops: CDR1 SGHNT, CDR2 YYREEE (reference sequence). There are 14 residues in the CDR3. V was pared by 0 bases and J by 3 bases, with 9 bases between.

The genes are TRBV11-2 and TRBJ2-5; 10 bases line up with TRBD1. Germline V lookup: CDR1 SGHAT, CDR2 FQNNGV. V lost 2 bases and J lost 3; bases outside the gene matches: 9. The CDR3 is made up of 17 amino acids. CDR3 residues: CASSLTLGTGVEETQYF. CDR3 DNA sequence: TGTGCCAGCAGCTTAACCCTAGGGACAGGGGTTGAAGAGACCCAGTACTTC.

This clone was observed a single time. The chain employs TRBV10-3 and TRBJ2-7; D might be TRBD1 (6 bases). The length of the CDR3 is 13 residues. With 6 bases removed from V and 2 bases from J, the gap between germline ends came to 11 bases. The germline gives CDR1 ENHRY, CDR2 SYGVKD. The CDR3 region has the DNA TGTGCCATCAGCATGACAGGAACCTACGAGCAGTACTTC. It codes for CAISMTGTYEQYF.

The chain has TRBV7-2 and TRBJ2-1; D possibly corresponds to TRBD1 (6 bases). This CDR3 has 15 residues. Germline CDR1 SGHTA, CDR2 FQGNSA. Trimming took off 2 bases at V and 9 bases at J, with 17 bases between the two ends. CDR3 DNA sequence: TGTGCCAGCAGCTTATATACAGGGTTGTATGGTGAGCAGTTCTTC. Translation gives CASSLYTGLYGEQFF.

This clone was picked up a small number of times. The rearrangement joins TRBV11-3 to TRBJ2-5, with TRBD1 matching over 9 bases. CDR1 SGHNT and CDR2 YENEEA come from the germline V gene. The CDR3 extends over 14 amino acids. V lost 5 bases and J lost 10; bases outside the gene matches: 11. This CDR3 is CASSATGGAGDQYF. CDR3 DNA: TGTGCCAGCAGCGCAACAGGGGGCGCTGGGGACCAGTACTTC.

Of note for this clone: A much larger clone differs by one base, so this may be a read error. The chain combines TRBV12-1 with TRBJ1-5. TRBV12-1 is termed a pseudogene. The CDR3 runs to 11 residues. The chain's CDR3 is CASSFNQPQHF. Written as DNA, the CDR3 is TGTGCCAGCAGCTTTAATCAGCCCCAGCATTTT.

This clone was counted a single time. The chain combines TRBV19 with TRBJ1-5, with a weak D call TRBD1 (5 bases). Germline-derived CDR1 and CDR2 are LNHDA and SQIVND (reference sequence). V lost 7 bases to trimming and J lost 5 bases, with 9 bases between them. CDR3 length equals 12 residues. CDR3 protein: CASNRGDQPQHF. CDR3 nucleotides: TGTGCCAGTAACCGGGGGGATCAGCCCCAGCATTTT.

The rearrangement links TRBV6-4 to TRBJ2-2; no firm D call. The germline V gene encodes CDR1 MRHNA and CDR2 SNTAGT. V lost 0 bases, J lost 5 bases, and 10 bases lay in between. The CDR3 extends over 15 amino acids. The CDR3 bases are TGTGCCAGCAGTGACTCGATAGGTGGGACCGGGGAGCTGTTTTTT. This translates into CASSDSIGGTGELFF.

This clone was seen a single time. This chain links TRBV11-2 with TRBJ2-7; 14 bases map to TRBD2. V lost 6 bases, J lost 5 bases, and 6 bases stayed unmatched. The CDR3 loop spans 15 amino acids. Germline V gives CDR1 SGHAT, CDR2 FQNNGV. Written as DNA, the CDR3 is TGTGCCAGCAGGGGGACTAGCGGGAGTCTCCACGAGCAGTACTTC. Residues: CASRGTSGSLHEQYF.

A single count supports this clone. The rearrangement uses TRBV25-1 and TRBJ1-1, with a tentative D call TRBD1 (6 bases). The CDR3 totals 14 residues. V gave up 1 base and J gave up 0 bases, with 6 bases separating them. From germline, CDR1 is MGHDK and CDR2 SYGVNS. The CDR3 protein is CASSEWDMNTEAFF. In DNA, the CDR3 is TGTGCCAGCAGTGAATGGGACATGAACACTGAAGCTTTCTTT.